The 14 T cell receptor beta chains in this list originate from one sample, sequenced in a study of T-cell memory formation after mild COVID-19. TCRdb reprocessed the 5' RACE reads with MiXCR, giving one entry per CDR3 protein. This table holds approximately 260,000 distinct CDR3 sequences, around 17% found once. The sample was PBMCs or a T cell subset sorted from them (not recorded which). The source of these receptors is a man between 18 and 35 years old who had mild COVID-19 (a few samples of this study predate the infection). Cell type and time point are not known.

This clonotype was observed a few times. The CDR3 coding sequence is TGTGCCAGCAGTTTAGATCAGGGGATTAACTATGGCTACACCTTC. Translated: CASSLDQGINYGYTF. The chain uses TRBV12-3 or TRBV12-4 and TRBJ1-2; a possible D gene is TRBD1 (6 bases). Trimming cost V 1 base and J 1 base, with 10 bases left between them. The length of the CDR3 is 15 residues.

This clonotype was counted at least ten times. The CDR3 is CASSLTGASHLGQFF. The CDR3 DNA sequence: TGTGCCAGCAGCTTAACGGGGGCCTCACATCTCGGGCAGTTCTTC. The chain recombines TRBV11-2 with TRBJ2-1, with D perhaps given as TRBD1 or TRBD2 (6 bases each). Germline CDR1 reads SGHAT; CDR2 reads FQNNGV. Trimming stripped 2 bases from V and 12 bases from J, with 20 bases between. This CDR3 has 15 amino acids.

The table lists this clonotype with a few counts. V is TRBV29-1 and J is TRBJ1-1; TRBD1 aligns across 8 bases. V trimming: 7 bases; J trimming: 6 bases; junction bases outside the gene matches: 10. The germline CDR1 and CDR2 sequences are SQVTM and ANQGSEA. CDR3 length: 13 residues. The CDR3 is CSGSQGAGAEAFF. The CDR3 DNA is TGCAGCGGTTCCCAGGGGGCGGGGGCTGAAGCTTTCTTT.

The chain carries TRBV29-1 and TRBJ2-5, with TRBD2 as a possible D gene (5 bases). The V end was cut by 0 bases, the J end by 5 bases, with 13 bases between. Germline assignment: CDR1 SQVTM and CDR2 ANQGSEA. This CDR3 has 14 residues. This CDR3 is CSVEDFGVFETQYF. The CDR3, as DNA: TGCAGCGTTGAAGATTTCGGGGTCTTCGAGACCCAGTACTTC. Combining the CDR3 with reference TRBV29-1 and TRBJ2-5 gives the whole variable domain SAVISQKPSRDICQRGTSLTIQCQVDSQVTMMFWYRQQPGQSLTLIATANQGSEATYESGFVIDKFPISRPNLTFSTLTVSNMSPEDSSIYLCSVEDFGVFETQYFGPGTRLLVL.

The V gene is TRBV7-2, the J gene TRBJ2-3; D is undetermined. V lost 6 bases and J lost 2, with 9 bases in between. The CDR3 sequence is 13 residues long. Germline loops: CDR1 SGHTA, CDR2 FQGNSA. The DNA for the CDR3 is TGTGCCAGCAGAGGGCGAGTCACAGATACGCAGTATTTT. Its protein is CASRGRVTDTQYF.

This clonotype was counted between two and nine times. The chain uses TRBV6-5 and TRBJ2-7; D is ambiguous. V lost 2 bases to trimming and J lost 1 base, with 6 bases between them. The germline V gene encodes CDR1 MNHEY and CDR2 SVGAGI. The CDR3 is 13 residues long. The CDR3 region is CASSYHRSYEQYF. CDR3 bases: TGTGCCAGCAGTTACCACAGATCCTACGAGCAGTACTTC.

This clonotype has a handful of counts. In DNA, the CDR3 is TGTGCCAGCAGCGTTGCTTCTAGCGTACAAGAGACCCAGTACTTC. Its translation is CASSVASSVQETQYF. The chain employs TRBV9 and TRBJ2-5; weak D call: TRBD2 (6 bases). This CDR3 is built from 15 residues. CDR1 is SGDLS, CDR2 YYNGEE, per germline. The V gene lost 2 bases and the J gene lost 2 bases, with 13 bases spanning the gap.

This clonotype was counted a single time. This chain uses TRBV7-9 with TRBJ1-6; D might be TRBD1 (5 bases). The CDR3 runs 17 residues. Germline V gives CDR1 SEHNR, CDR2 FQNEAQ (reference sequence). Trimming took 2 bases from V and 0 from J, leaving 11 bases between them. The CDR3 loop reads CASSLWGGSSYNSPLHF. The CDR3 coding sequence is TGTGCCAGCAGCTTATGGGGGGGAAGCTCCTATAATTCACCCCTCCACTTT. Complete variable domain (other parts from reference TRBV7-9 and TRBJ1-6): DTGVSQNPRHKITKRGQNVTFRCDPISEHNRLYWYRQTLGQGPEFLTYFQNEAQLEKSRLLSDRFSAERPKGSFSTLEIQRTEQGDSAMYLCASSLWGGSSYNSPLHFGNGTRLTVT.

This sequence joins TRBV9 and TRBJ2-1; D possibly matches TRBD1 or TRBD2 (6 bases each). The CDR3 has 15 residues. Germline lookup yields CDR1 SGDLS and CDR2 YYNGEE. Deletions cut 8 bases from V and 4 bases from J, with 19 bases between. The CDR3 reads CASSDGGASYNEQFF. CDR3 coding DNA: TGTGCCAGTTCGGACGGGGGCGCGTCATACAATGAGCAGTTCTTC.

Regarding this clonotype: This clone may be a read error of a much larger clone one base away. The J gene is TRBJ2-3, the V gene TRBV3-1; D is unclear. The CDR3 runs to 13 residues. CDR1 is LGHDT and CDR2 is YNNKEL in the germline V gene (reference sequence). The CDR3 reads CASSSRSTETQYF. Written as DNA, the CDR3 is TGTGCCAGCAGCAGCCGAAGCACAGAGACGCAGTATTTT.

This chain connects TRBV2 to TRBJ2-2; D unclear. Trimming took off 2 bases at V and 0 bases at J, with 1 base between the two ends. The CDR3 runs to 13 residues. Germline lookup yields CDR1 SNHLY and CDR2 FYNNEI. The DNA for the CDR3 is TGTGCCAGCAGTGAAACGAACACCGGGGAGCTGTTTTTT. It specifies CASSETNTGELFF.

This clonotype was observed a few times. The chain links TRBV6-6 to TRBJ1-1; possibly TRBD1 for D (6 bases). From germline, CDR1 is MNHNY and CDR2 SVGAGI (reference sequence). This CDR3 has 16 residues. V lost 5 bases, J lost 1 base, and 17 bases lay in between. The CDR3 sequence is CASSLPIGGPNTEAFF. DNA for the CDR3: TGTGCCAGCAGTCTCCCCATCGGGGGGCCGAACACTGAAGCTTTCTTT.

The chain uses TRBV7-2 and TRBJ1-6; 9 bases match TRBD1. V lost 3 bases to trimming and J lost 6 bases; unmatched junction nucleotides: 6. Germline values: CDR1 SGHTA, CDR2 FQGNSA. CDR3 length: 16 residues. CDR3 loop: CASSFHRGQGNSPLHF. CDR3 nucleotides: TGTGCCAGCAGCTTTCATAGGGGACAGGGTAATTCACCCCTCCACTTT.

V gene TRBV5-1 combines with J gene TRBJ2-3; D is perhaps TRBD1 (5 bases). V lost 5 bases and J lost 2, with 9 bases in between. Per germline, CDR1 SGHRS and CDR2 YFSETQ. The CDR3 has 13 residues. The DNA for the CDR3 is TGCGCCAGCAGGAGCAGGGTCACAGATACGCAGTATTTT. Its translation: CASRSRVTDTQYF.